The 25 T cell receptor beta chains below come from one sample, sequenced in a study of cytomegalovirus exposure and HLA in healthy donors. With 60 Vbeta and 13 Jbeta primers, the PCR was carried out. Generated by immunoSEQ multiplex PCR, the TCRdb table keeps only in-frame clones and is missing some. Of about 140,000 clones in the sample, approximately 65% were seen once. Sequenced input: PBMCs. The receptors were sampled from a woman aged 60-75 years in good health and CMV-seronegative.

CDR3 bases: TGTGCCAGCAGCTCAGACCTGGGGAGGCAAAAGACCGGGGAGCTGTTTTTT. It encodes CASSSDLGRQKTGELFF. The chain is built from TRBV7-2 and TRBJ2-2, with a possible D match to TRBD2 (6 bases). The CDR3 totals 17 residues. CDR1 and CDR2 from the germline V gene are SGHTA and FQGNSA. The V end was cut by 4 bases, the J end by 5 bases, with 20 bases between.

This clone was picked up a small number of times. V usage is TRBV7-2 and J usage is TRBJ2-7; 8 bases are shared with TRBD2. CDR1 is SGHTA, CDR2 FQGNSA, per germline. The V segment lost 5 bases and the J segment 7 bases; nucleotides outside the gene matches: 13. The CDR3 contains 15 residues. The CDR3 loop reads CASSGRPGLGTEQYF. CDR3 bases: TGTGCCAGCAGCGGCAGACCGGGACTAGGAACAGAGCAGTACTTC.

The V and J genes are TRBV19 and TRBJ2-2; 7 nucleotides match TRBD2. Looked up from germline, CDR1 is LNHDA and CDR2 is SQIVND (reference sequence). The CDR3 runs to 14 residues. The ends lost 4 bases at V and 4 bases at J; junction bases unmatched: 3. The CDR3 bases are TGTGCCAGTAGTACGGGAGGCGGCACCGGGGAGCTGTTTTTT. As protein: CASSTGGGTGELFF.

This chain uses TRBV5-6 with TRBJ2-3; 7 bases agree with TRBD2. CDR3 size: 16 residues. The germline V gene has CDR1 SGHDT and CDR2 YYEEEE. V lost 3 bases and J lost 3; bases outside the gene matches: 10. In DNA form, the CDR3 reads TGTGCCAGCAGCTCAACCTGGACTAGGGCAACAGATACGCAGTATTTT. Amino acid sequence: CASSSTWTRATDTQYF. The full variable domain, its missing parts supplied by reference TRBV5-6 and TRBJ2-3, is DAGVTQSPTHLIKTRGQQVTLRCSPKSGHDTVSWYQQALGQGPQFIFQYYEEEERQRGNFPDRFSGHQFPNYSSELNVNALLLGDSALYLCASSSTWTRATDTQYFGPGTRLTVL.

This clone was observed a handful of times. This rearrangement joins TRBV7-7 to TRBJ2-1, with TRBD1 matching over 8 bases. V shed 2 bases, J shed 4 bases, and the junction held 4 bases outside the gene matches. This CDR3 contains 15 residues. Germline V gene sequence: CDR1 SSHAT, CDR2 FNYEAQ (reference sequence). CDR3 DNA sequence: TGTGCCAGCAGCTTATCAGGGGGCTTGTACAATGAGCAGTTCTTC. Translation: CASSLSGGLYNEQFF.

This clone has just a few counts. The chain recombines TRBV6-6 with TRBJ2-7; 9 nucleotides match TRBD1. The CDR3 has 15 residues. J was trimmed by 4 bases and V by 0 bases; bases with no gene match: 4. Germline loops: CDR1 MNHNY, CDR2 SVGAGI (reference sequence). Written as DNA, the CDR3 is TGTGCCAGCAGTTACTCGGGACAGGGTGGGTACGAGCAGTACTTC. Translated, it gives CASSYSGQGGYEQYF.

This chain joins TRBV28 and TRBJ1-5, with D unclear. Per the germline V gene, CDR1 is MDHEN and CDR2 is SYDVKM. The CDR3 covers 15 residues. With 6 bases removed from V and 1 base from J, the gap between germline ends came to 13 bases. The CDR3 sequence: CASRSPGNSNQPQHF. The CDR3 DNA reads as TGTGCCAGCAGATCGCCGGGGAACAGCAATCAGCCCCAGCATTTT.

The genes are TRBV9 and TRBJ2-1; 7 bases map to TRBD2. The CDR3 has 16 amino acids. After removal of 0 bases from V and 0 bases from J, the junction contained 3 bases not matched to a gene. Germline CDR1 and CDR2: SGDLS and YYNGEE. The CDR3 spells CASSVVAGSSYNEQFF. CDR3 coding DNA: TGTGCCAGCAGCGTAGTAGCGGGTAGCTCCTACAATGAGCAGTTCTTC.

This clone was seen a handful of times. The V gene is TRBV28, the J gene TRBJ2-5, with 9 nucleotides matching TRBD1. J gave up 5 bases and V 6 bases, and 7 bases lay outside the gene matches. Per the germline V gene, CDR1 is MDHEN and CDR2 is SYDVKM. This CDR3 contains 14 residues. The CDR3 spells CASSPTGGWETQYF. The CDR3 region has the DNA TGTGCCAGCAGCCCGACAGGGGGATGGGAGACCCAGTACTTC.

This clone appeared a few times. The chain employs TRBV25-1 and TRBJ1-1; 8 bases agree with TRBD1. The CDR3 length is 16 residues. V gave up 4 bases and J gave up 0 bases; unmatched junction bases: 7. Looked up from germline, CDR1 is MGHDK and CDR2 is SYGVNS. CDR3: CASSAYRGGMNTEAFF. The CDR3 DNA reads as TGTGCCAGCAGTGCTTACAGGGGGGGGATGAACACTGAAGCTTTCTTT. The variable domain in full, with the rest retrieved from reference TRBV25-1 and TRBJ1-1, is EADIYQTPRYLVIGTGKKITLECSQTMGHDKMYWYQQDPGMELHLIHYSYGVNSTEKGDLSSESTVSRIRTEHFPLTLESARPSHTSQYLCASSAYRGGMNTEAFFGQGTRLTVV.

This clone was counted a few times. The chain couples TRBV13 to TRBJ2-5, with D tentatively TRBD2 (7 bases). Per germline, CDR1 PRHDT and CDR2 FYEKMQ (reference sequence). The CDR3 length is 15 residues. Between the trimmed V and J ends, which lost 6 bases and 4 bases, there was a span of 18 bases. CDR3 protein: CASSRTSTGRETQYF. The CDR3 DNA reads as TGTGCCAGCAGTAGGACTAGTACAGGGAGAGAGACCCAGTACTTC.

J is TRBJ2-2 and V is TRBV5-4; D unclear. V shed 0 bases and J shed 7 bases, with 7 bases lying between them. This CDR3 contains 13 residues. Germline assignment: CDR1 SGHNT and CDR2 YYREEE (reference sequence). In DNA, the CDR3 is TGTGCCAGCAGCTTGGGACGGAGCGGGGAGCTGTTTTTT. Translating it yields CASSLGRSGELFF.

This clone was recorded once. The rearrangement joins TRBV11-2 to TRBJ1-4, with 9 bases aligning to TRBD1. Germline V gene data show CDR1 as SGHAT and CDR2 as FQNNGV. The CDR3 has 16 amino acids. The ends lost 4 bases at V and 7 bases at J; junction bases unmatched: 10. As DNA, the CDR3 is TGTGCCAGCAGCTCACCCACCGGGACAGGGAGTGAAAAACTGTTTTTT. This gives the protein CASSSPTGTGSEKLFF.

The V gene is TRBV10-3, the J gene TRBJ2-7; TRBD2 matches 12 bases. Germline V CDR1 and CDR2: ENHRY, SYGVKD. The V gene end was trimmed by 3 bases and the J gene end by 0 bases; junction bases not matched to a gene: 3. The CDR3 runs 16 residues. The CDR3 spells CAISDSSGRASYEQYF. DNA for the CDR3: TGTGCCATCAGTGACTCTAGCGGGAGGGCCTCCTACGAGCAGTACTTC.

For this clone: Germline and junction disagree at one end, which may indicate a read error. The chain has TRBV7-9 and TRBJ2-3; TRBD1 is a possible D gene (5 bases). Per germline, CDR1 SEHNR and CDR2 FQNEAQ (reference sequence). This CDR3 is 16 amino acids long. The CDR3 reads CSSSSDQGFGTDTQYF. The CDR3 nucleotides read TGTTCCAGCAGCTCAGACCAGGGATTTGGTACAGATACGCAGTATTTT.

This clone was seen a handful of times. V and J are TRBV27 and TRBJ2-5; 8 nucleotides line up with TRBD1. CDR1 is MNHEY and CDR2 is SMNVEV in the germline V gene (reference sequence). The CDR3 spans 15 residues. V lost 3 bases to trimming and J lost 2 bases; unmatched junction nucleotides: 5. The chain's CDR3 is CASSLTRQGQETQYF. The CDR3 DNA sequence: TGTGCCAGCAGTTTGACGAGACAGGGGCAAGAGACCCAGTACTTC.

V gene TRBV6-5 combines with J gene TRBJ1-6; D may be TRBD1 (5 bases). V dropped 6 bases and J dropped 3 bases, with 12 bases sitting between them. Germline V lookup: CDR1 MNHEY, CDR2 SVGAGI. This CDR3 comprises 15 residues. CDR3 DNA: TGTGCCAGCAGGGGTCCAGGGCTCTATAATTCACCCCTCCACTTT. As protein: CASRGPGLYNSPLHF.

This clone turned up a few times. The rearrangement uses TRBV6-1 and TRBJ1-1, with 9 positions matching TRBD1. Germline trimming cut 6 bases from V and 5 bases from J; bases unmatched to any gene: 7. The CDR3 covers 14 residues. CDR1 and CDR2 from the germline V gene are MNHNS and SASEGT. CDR3 DNA sequence: TGTGCCAGCAGCAACAGGGGGCTGGGGACTGAAGCTTTCTTT. This codes for CASSNRGLGTEAFF.

The chain is built from TRBV5-1 and TRBJ2-7, with 9 nucleotides matching TRBD2. CDR3 length equals 17 residues. V was pared by 1 base and J by 0 bases, with 8 bases of the junction left unmatched. Germline V gene sequence: CDR1 SGHRS, CDR2 YFSETQ. CDR3 nucleotide sequence: TGCGCCAGCAGCTTGAATGCGGCGGGAGGGAGCTCCTACGAGCAGTACTTC. It encodes CASSLNAAGGSSYEQYF.

In this sample, this clone turned up many times. The chain links TRBV7-9 to TRBJ1-1; 7 nucleotides line up with TRBD1. The germline V gene has CDR1 SEHNR and CDR2 FQNEAQ (reference sequence). CDR3 length: 12 amino acids. After removal of 1 base from V and 11 bases from J, the junction contained 4 bases not matched to a gene. In DNA form, the CDR3 reads TGTGCCAGCAGCTTAGAGTCAGGGGGGGCTTTCTTT. Protein product: CASSLESGGAFF.

The chain recombines TRBV7-6 with TRBJ2-6, with D uncertain. CDR1 SGHVS and CDR2 FNYEAQ come from the germline V gene. The CDR3 loop spans 14 amino acids. Trimming removed 1 base at V and 4 bases at J, with 5 bases between. This CDR3 reads CASSLDYGANVLTF. As DNA, the CDR3 is TGTGCCAGCAGCTTAGACTACGGGGCCAACGTCCTGACTTTC. Combining the CDR3 with reference TRBV7-6 and TRBJ2-6 gives the whole variable domain GAGVSQSPRYKVTKRGQDVALRCDPISGHVSLYWYRQALGQGPEFLTYFNYEAQQDKSGLPNDRFSAERPEGSISTLTIQRTEQRDSAMYRCASSLDYGANVLTFGAGSRLTVL.

Written as DNA, the CDR3 is TGTGCCAGCAGCTCGACAGGGGGAAGAAATTCACCCCTCCACTTT. The encoded protein is CASSSTGGRNSPLHF. The rearrangement joins TRBV7-8 to TRBJ1-6; TRBD1 aligns across 9 bases. The CDR3 is 15 residues long. V gave up 4 bases and J gave up 7 bases; unmatched junction bases: 5. Per the germline V gene, CDR1 is SGHVS and CDR2 is FQNEAQ.

This chain uses TRBV14 with TRBJ1-3; D not certain. The CDR3 runs 12 residues. Germline loops: CDR1 SGHDN, CDR2 FVKESK. V was clipped by 7 bases and J by 2 bases, with 6 bases between them. The DNA for the CDR3 is TGTGCCAGCACCGGAGCTGGAAACACCATATATTTT. Its protein product is CASTGAGNTIYF.

The rearrangement joins TRBV5-1 to TRBJ1-1; D call uncertain. Trimming pared 6 bases from V and 3 bases from J, leaving 15 bases between. Germline V gene lookup returns CDR1 SGHRS and CDR2 YFSETQ. There are 14 residues in the CDR3. DNA of the CDR3: TGCGCCAGCATCTTAGACAATTCGGACACTGAAGCTTTCTTT. The encoded protein is CASILDNSDTEAFF.

The chain employs TRBV5-1 and TRBJ2-7; a weak D match, TRBD1 (5 bases). The CDR3 runs 12 residues. The germline CDR1 and CDR2 sequences are SGHRS and YFSETQ. V was shortened by 3 bases and J by 4 bases, with 8 bases between the two germline ends. The CDR3 DNA reads as TGCGCCAGCAGCTCCGCAGGGTACGAGCAGTACTTC. This codes for CASSSAGYEQYF.